Below, 12 T cell receptor beta chains from the same sample are listed, as sequenced in a study of pediatric ulcerative colitis. TCRdb's table, derived via immunoSEQ multiplex PCR, lists solely in-frame clones and lacks some. This table holds about 60,000 clones, about nine tenths found once. Sequenced sample: blood. All receptors derive from a boy aged 5 to 17 who was a control in a study of pediatric ulcerative colitis.

The V and J genes are TRBV7-8 and TRBJ2-2; unclear D gene. In germline, CDR1 is SGHVS, CDR2 FQNEAQ. The V and J ends lost 4 bases and 7 bases respectively, with 7 bases between them. The CDR3 runs 12 residues. The CDR3 sequence is CASSYVLGELFF. The CDR3 coding sequence is TGTGCCAGCAGCTACGTCCTCGGGGAGCTGTTTTTT.

This clone was detected a few times. The chain employs TRBV4-3 and TRBJ2-2; D is uncertain. The CDR3 length is 14 residues. The V end lost 4 bases, the J end lost 7 bases, and 13 bases lay between the germline ends. The V gene's germline CDR1 is LGHNA and CDR2 YSLEER. As DNA, the CDR3 is TGCGCCAGCAGCCCCGGAACCACGAACGGGGAGCTGTTTTTT. Its translation: CASSPGTTNGELFF.

V usage is TRBV5-6 and J usage is TRBJ1-1; no clear D gene. This CDR3 is 13 amino acids long. The V and J ends lost 6 bases and 0 bases respectively, with 9 bases between them. Germline CDR1 and CDR2: SGHDT and YYEEEE. This CDR3 is CASNFELNTEAFF. In DNA form, the CDR3 reads TGTGCCAGCAATTTTGAGCTGAACACTGAAGCTTTCTTT.

The CDR3 here is CASSLRDGLYEQYF. The CDR3 bases are TGCGCCAGCAGCCTAAGGGACGGATTATACGAGCAGTACTTC. The rearrangement joins TRBV5-1 to TRBJ2-5; D may match TRBD1 or TRBD2 (5 bases each). The DNA end favors TRBJ2-7, so the J call may be wrong. The CDR3 runs to 14 residues. Per germline, CDR1 SGHRS and CDR2 YFSETQ.

This clone was counted a few times. The chain is built from TRBV19 and TRBJ1-6; 7 bases map to TRBD1. With 5 bases clipped from V and 5 bases from J, the junction kept 12 bases outside the gene matches. The CDR3 is 17 amino acids. Germline V gene lookup returns CDR1 LNHDA and CDR2 SQIVND (reference sequence). The CDR3 coding sequence is TGTGCCAGTAGTGCGCGACATGGGACAGCTAATAATTCACCCCTCCACTTT. Its translation: CASSARHGTANNSPLHF.

The rearrangement joins TRBV14 to TRBJ2-7; no firm D call. V shed 8 bases and J shed 2 bases, with 7 bases lying between them. This CDR3 is 11 amino acids long. Germline V gene lookup returns CDR1 SGHDN and CDR2 FVKESK. The CDR3 sequence is CASGEAYEQYF. CDR3 in DNA: TGTGCCAGCGGAGAGGCCTACGAGCAGTACTTC. Looking up the rest from reference TRBV14 and TRBJ2-7 gives the full variable domain: EAGVTQFPSHSVIEKGQTVTLRCDPISGHDNLYWYRRVMGKEIKFLLHFVKESKQDESGMPNNRFLAERTGGTYSTLKVQPAELEDSGVYFCASGEAYEQYFGPGTRLTVT.

The J gene is TRBJ1-1, the V gene TRBV5-1; no reliable D call. The CDR3 covers 14 residues. Germline V gene data show CDR1 as SGHRS and CDR2 as YFSETQ. Trimming left V 4 bases short and J 0 bases short, with 10 bases between. The CDR3 spells CASSPLALNTEAFF. CDR3 sequence (DNA): TGCGCCAGCAGCCCTCTGGCACTGAACACTGAAGCTTTCTTT.

CDR3 in amino acids: CAISLGPMADGYTF. In DNA, the CDR3 is TGTGCCATCAGTTTGGGGCCCATGGCCGATGGCTACACCTTC. The chain carries TRBV10-3 and TRBJ1-2; tentatively, D is TRBD1 (5 bases). Germline V gene sequence: CDR1 ENHRY, CDR2 SYGVKD. The CDR3 sequence is 14 residues long. Trimming took off 5 bases at V and 6 bases at J, with 16 bases between the two ends.

This clone was counted a single time. The chain has TRBV5-1 and TRBJ2-7; D is uncertain. CDR3 length: 11 residues. Germline V lookup: CDR1 SGHRS, CDR2 YFSETQ. Between the trimmed V and J ends, which lost 6 bases and 4 bases, there was a span of 8 bases. Written as DNA, the CDR3 is TGCGCCAGCAACTCAGCTTACGAGCAGTACTTC. It is translated as CASNSAYEQYF.

The chain is built from TRBV10-1 and TRBJ2-1, with TRBD1 as a possible D gene (6 bases). The germline V and J ends were trimmed by 2 bases and 4 bases, with 9 bases remaining between them. The CDR3 sequence is 14 residues long. Germline CDR1 is WNHNN and CDR2 is SYGVQD (reference sequence). CDR3 sequence reads: CASSERTEYNEQFF. For the CDR3, the DNA is TGCGCCAGCAGTGAGAGGACAGAGTACAATGAGCAGTTCTTC.

The rearrangement joins TRBV28 to TRBJ2-7; no clear D gene. There are 12 residues in the CDR3. Germline CDR1 reads MDHEN; CDR2 reads SYDVKM. Trimming stripped 5 bases from V and 3 bases from J, with 8 bases between. DNA of the CDR3: TGTGCCAGCAGTCTCAAACGCTACGAGCAGTACTTC. This sequence encodes CASSLKRYEQYF.

This sequence joins TRBV5-6 and TRBJ1-1; TRBD1 matches 8 bases. Trimming at V came to 2 bases and at J to 7 bases, leaving 7 bases not matched to a gene. The CDR3 is made up of 14 amino acids. CDR1 SGHDT and CDR2 YYEEEE come from the germline V gene. The CDR3 bases are TGTGCCAGCAGCTTTGGAACAGGGGGAGGTGAAGCTTTCTTT. Translated, it gives CASSFGTGGGEAFF.